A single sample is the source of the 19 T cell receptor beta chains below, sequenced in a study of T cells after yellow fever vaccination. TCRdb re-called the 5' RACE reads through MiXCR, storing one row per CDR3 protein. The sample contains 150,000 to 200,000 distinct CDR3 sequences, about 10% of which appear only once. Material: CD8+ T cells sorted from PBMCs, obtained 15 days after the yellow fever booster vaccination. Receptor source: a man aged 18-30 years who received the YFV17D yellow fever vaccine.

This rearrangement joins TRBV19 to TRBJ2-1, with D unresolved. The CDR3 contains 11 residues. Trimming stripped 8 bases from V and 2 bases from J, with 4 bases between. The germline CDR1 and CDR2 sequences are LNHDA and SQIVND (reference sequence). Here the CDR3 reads CASGAYNEQFF. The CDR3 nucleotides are TGTGCCAGTGGCGCCTACAATGAGCAGTTCTTC.

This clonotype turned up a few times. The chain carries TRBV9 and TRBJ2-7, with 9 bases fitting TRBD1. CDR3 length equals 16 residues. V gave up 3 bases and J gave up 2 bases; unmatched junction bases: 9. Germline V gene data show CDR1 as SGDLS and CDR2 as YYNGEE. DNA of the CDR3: TGTGCCAGCAGCGGACCCGGGACAGGGCTTACCTACGAGCAGTACTTC. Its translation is CASSGPGTGLTYEQYF. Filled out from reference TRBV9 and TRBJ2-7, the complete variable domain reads DSGVTQTPKHLITATGQRVTLRCSPRSGDLSVYWYQQSLDQGLQFLIQYYNGEERAKGNILERFSAQQFPDLHSELNLSSLELGDSALYFCASSGPGTGLTYEQYFGPGTRLTVT.

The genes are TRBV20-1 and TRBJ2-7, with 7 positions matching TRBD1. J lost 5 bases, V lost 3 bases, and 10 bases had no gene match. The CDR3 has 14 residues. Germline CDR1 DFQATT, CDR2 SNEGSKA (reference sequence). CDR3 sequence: CSASLARGTNEQYF. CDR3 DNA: TGCAGTGCTAGCCTAGCCAGGGGGACCAACGAGCAGTACTTC.

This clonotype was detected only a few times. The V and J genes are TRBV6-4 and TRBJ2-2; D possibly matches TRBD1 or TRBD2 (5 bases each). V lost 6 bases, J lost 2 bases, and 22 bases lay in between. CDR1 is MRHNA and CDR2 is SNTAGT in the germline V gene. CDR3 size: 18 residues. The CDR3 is CASSVSTGAYVNTGELFF. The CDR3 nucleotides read TGTGCCAGCAGCGTCAGTACCGGGGCCTACGTTAACACCGGGGAGCTGTTTTTT.

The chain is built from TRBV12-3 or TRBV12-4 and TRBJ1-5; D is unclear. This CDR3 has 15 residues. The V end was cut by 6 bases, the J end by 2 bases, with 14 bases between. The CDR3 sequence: CASRPLDTRNQPQHF. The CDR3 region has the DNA TGTGCCAGCAGACCCCTCGACACTCGCAATCAGCCCCAGCATTTT.

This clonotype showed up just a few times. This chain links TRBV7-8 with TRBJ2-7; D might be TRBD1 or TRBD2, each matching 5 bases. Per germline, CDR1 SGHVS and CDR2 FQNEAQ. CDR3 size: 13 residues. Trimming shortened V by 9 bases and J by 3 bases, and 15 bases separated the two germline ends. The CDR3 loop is CASAQGRNYEQYF. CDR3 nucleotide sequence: TGTGCCAGTGCGCAGGGACGGAACTACGAGCAGTACTTC.

DNA of the CDR3: TGTGCCAGCAGCCGACTCGGCTCGGGAGATACGCAGTATTTT. It encodes CASSRLGSGDTQYF. The chain joins TRBV6-5 to TRBJ2-3; unclear D gene. The CDR3 loop spans 14 amino acids. The V and J ends lost 6 bases and 5 bases respectively, with 15 bases between them. CDR1 is MNHEY and CDR2 is SVGAGI in the germline V gene.

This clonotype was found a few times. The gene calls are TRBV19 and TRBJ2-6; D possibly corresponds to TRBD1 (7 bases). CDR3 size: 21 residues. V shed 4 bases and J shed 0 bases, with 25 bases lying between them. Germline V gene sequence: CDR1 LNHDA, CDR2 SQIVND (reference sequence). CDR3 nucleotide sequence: TGTGCCAGTAGTACATTTTACAGGGGAGGTATGTCCCACTCTGGGGCCAACGTCCTGACTTTC. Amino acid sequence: CASSTFYRGGMSHSGANVLTF.

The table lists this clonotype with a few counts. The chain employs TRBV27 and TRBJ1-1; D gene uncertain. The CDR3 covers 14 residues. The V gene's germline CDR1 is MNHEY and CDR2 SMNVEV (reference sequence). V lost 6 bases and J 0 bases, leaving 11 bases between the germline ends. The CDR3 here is CASSHRELNTEAFF. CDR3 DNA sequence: TGTGCCAGCAGCCACAGAGAACTGAACACTGAAGCTTTCTTT.

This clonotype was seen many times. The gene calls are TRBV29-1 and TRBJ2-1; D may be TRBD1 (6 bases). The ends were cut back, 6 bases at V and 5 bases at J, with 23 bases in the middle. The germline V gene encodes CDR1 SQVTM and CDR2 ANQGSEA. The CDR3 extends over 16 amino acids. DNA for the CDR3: TGCAGCGTCGAACGGACAGTACCTCGTGGCGACAATGAGCAGTTCTTC. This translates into CSVERTVPRGDNEQFF.

The CDR3 loop reads CASSLFWSSETQYF. CDR3 nucleotide sequence: TGTGCCAGCAGCTTATTTTGGTCCTCAGAGACCCAGTACTTC. This sequence joins TRBV11-3 and TRBJ2-5; D is uncertain. The germline V and J ends were trimmed by 2 bases and 4 bases, with 11 bases remaining between them. The CDR3 is 14 residues long. Germline values: CDR1 SGHNT, CDR2 YENEEA. The full variable domain, in which reference TRBV11-3 and TRBJ2-5 provide the parts outside the CDR3, is EAGVVQSPRYKIIEKKQPVAFWCNPISGHNTLYWYLQNLGQGPELLIRYENEEAVDDSQLPKDRFSAERLKGVDSTLKIQPAELGDSAVYLCASSLFWSSETQYFGPGTRLLVL.

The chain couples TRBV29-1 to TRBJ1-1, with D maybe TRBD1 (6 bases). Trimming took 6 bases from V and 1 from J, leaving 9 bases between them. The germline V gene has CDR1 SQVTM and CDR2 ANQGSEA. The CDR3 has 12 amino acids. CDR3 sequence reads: CSVEDRNTEAFF. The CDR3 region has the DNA TGCAGCGTAGAGGACAGGAACACTGAAGCTTTCTTT.

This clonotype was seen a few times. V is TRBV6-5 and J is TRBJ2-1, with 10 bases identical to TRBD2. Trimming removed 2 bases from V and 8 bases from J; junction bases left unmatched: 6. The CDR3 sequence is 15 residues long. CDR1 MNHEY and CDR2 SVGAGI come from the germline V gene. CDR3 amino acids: CASSYGSGGTYEQFF. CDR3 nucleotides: TGTGCCAGCAGTTACGGTAGCGGGGGGACCTATGAGCAGTTCTTC.

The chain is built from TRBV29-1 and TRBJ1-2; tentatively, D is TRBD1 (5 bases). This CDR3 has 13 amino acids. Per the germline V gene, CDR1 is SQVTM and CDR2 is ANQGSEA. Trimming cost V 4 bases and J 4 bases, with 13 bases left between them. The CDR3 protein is CSVGETDSYGYTF. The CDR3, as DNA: TGCAGCGTTGGGGAGACAGACTCCTATGGCTACACCTTC.

The chain's CDR3 is CASSFIDNVLTF. For the CDR3, the DNA is TGCGCCAGCAGCTTCATAGACAACGTCCTGACTTTC. The chain combines TRBV5-1 with TRBJ2-6; D not resolved. V lost 2 bases and J 9 bases, leaving 6 bases between the germline ends. Per the germline V gene, CDR1 is SGHRS and CDR2 is YFSETQ. The CDR3 contains 12 residues.

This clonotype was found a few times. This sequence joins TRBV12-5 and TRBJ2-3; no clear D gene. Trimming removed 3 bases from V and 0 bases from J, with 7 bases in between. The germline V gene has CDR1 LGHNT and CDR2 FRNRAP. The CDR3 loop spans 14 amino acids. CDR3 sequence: CASGLGKSTDTQYF. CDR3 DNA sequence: TGTGCTAGTGGTTTAGGCAAAAGCACAGATACGCAGTATTTT. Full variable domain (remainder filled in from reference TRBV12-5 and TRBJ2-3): DARVTQTPRHKVTEMGQEVTMRCQPILGHNTVFWYRQTMMQGLELLAYFRNRAPLDDSGMPKDRFSAEMPDATLATLKIQPSEPRDSAVYFCASGLGKSTDTQYFGPGTRLTVL.

The chain's CDR3 is CASSSQETRETRGELFF. CDR3 sequence (DNA): TGTGCCAGCAGTTCCCAGGAAACCCGGGAGACAAGGGGGGAGCTGTTTTTT. The chain joins TRBV12-3 or TRBV12-4 to TRBJ2-2; weak D call: TRBD2 (6 bases). The CDR3 consists of 17 residues. Trimming took 4 bases from V and 8 from J, leaving 23 bases between them.

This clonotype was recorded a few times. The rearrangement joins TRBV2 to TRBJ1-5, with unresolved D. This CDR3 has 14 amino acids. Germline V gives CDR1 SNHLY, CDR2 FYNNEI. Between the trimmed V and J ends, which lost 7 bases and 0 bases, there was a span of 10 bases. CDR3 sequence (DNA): TGTGCCAGCAAGCGGACGGATAGCAATCAGCCCCAGCATTTT. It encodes CASKRTDSNQPQHF.

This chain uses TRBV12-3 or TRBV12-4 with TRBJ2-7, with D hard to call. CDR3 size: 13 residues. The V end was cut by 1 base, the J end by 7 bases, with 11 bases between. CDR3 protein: CASSLDSIGEQYV. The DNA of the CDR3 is TGTGCCAGCAGTTTAGATTCCATTGGAGAGCAGTACGTC.